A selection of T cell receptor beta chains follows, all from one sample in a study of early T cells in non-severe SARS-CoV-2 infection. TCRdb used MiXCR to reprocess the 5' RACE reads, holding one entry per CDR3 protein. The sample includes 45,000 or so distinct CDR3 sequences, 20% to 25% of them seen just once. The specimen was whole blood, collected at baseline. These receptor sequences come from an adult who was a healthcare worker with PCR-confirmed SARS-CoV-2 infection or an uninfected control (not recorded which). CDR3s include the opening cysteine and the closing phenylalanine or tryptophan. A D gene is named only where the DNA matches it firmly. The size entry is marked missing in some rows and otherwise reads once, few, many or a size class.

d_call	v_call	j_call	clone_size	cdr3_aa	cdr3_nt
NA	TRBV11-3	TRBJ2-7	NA	CASSRLPGEQYEQYF	TGTGCCAGCAGCCGACTTCCAGGGGAGCAATACGAGCAGTACTTC
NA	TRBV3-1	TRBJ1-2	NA	CASSLSGSYGYTF	TGTGCCAGCAGCCTGTCTGGGAGCTATGGCTACACCTTC
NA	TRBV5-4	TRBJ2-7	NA	CASSPGPRSYEQYF	TGTGCCAGCAGCCCCGGCCCCCGGTCCTACGAGCAGTACTTC
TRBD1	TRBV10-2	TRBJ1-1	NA	CASRQGANTEAFF	TGCGCCAGCAGACAGGGGGCTAACACTGAAGCTTTCTTT
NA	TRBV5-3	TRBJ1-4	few	CARRWDKGNEKLFF	TGTGCCAGAAGGTGGGACAAAGGGAACGAAAAACTGTTTTTT
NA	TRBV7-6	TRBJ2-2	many	CASSLEQGSNTGELFF	TGTGCCAGCAGCTTAGAGCAGGGATCGAACACCGGGGAGCTGTTTTTT
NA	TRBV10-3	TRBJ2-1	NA	CAIGLSGEGNEQFF	TGTGCCATCGGGCTCTCAGGGGAGGGAAATGAGCAGTTCTTC
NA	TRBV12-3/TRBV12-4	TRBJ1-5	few	CASSPDSRNQPQHF	TGTGCCAGCAGTCCCGACAGCCGCAATCAGCCCCAGCATTTT
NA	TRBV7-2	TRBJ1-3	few	CASSLQRSFSGNTIYF	TGTGCCAGCAGCTTACAGCGGAGTTTCTCTGGAAACACCATATATTTT
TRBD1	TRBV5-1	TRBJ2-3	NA	CASSPYRGSTDTQYF	TGCGCCAGCAGCCCCTACAGGGGGAGCACAGATACGCAGTATTTT
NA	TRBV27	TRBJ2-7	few	CASSSFYEQYF	TGTGCCAGCAGTTCGTTCTACGAGCAGTACTTC
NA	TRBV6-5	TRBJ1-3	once	CASRISYPGNTIYF	TGTGCCAGCAGAATCTCGTATCCTGGAAACACCATATATTTT
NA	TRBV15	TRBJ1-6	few	CATSRAVSRGGSPLHF	TGTGCCACCAGCAGAGCAGTATCCAGGGGCGGTTCACCCCTCCACTTT
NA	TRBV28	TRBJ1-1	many	CASRLSQGRAFF	TGTGCCAGCAGACTTTCTCAGGGGCGAGCTTTCTTT
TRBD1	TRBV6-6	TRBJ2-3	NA	CASSGTGFDPDTQYF	TGTGCCAGCAGCGGGACAGGCTTCGACCCGGATACGCAGTATTTT
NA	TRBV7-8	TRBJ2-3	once	CASSLAQTRGADTQYF	TGTGCCAGCAGCTTAGCGCAGACAAGGGGGGCAGATACGCAGTATTTT
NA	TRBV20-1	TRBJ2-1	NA	CSAWVEATTYNEQFF	TGCAGTGCCTGGGTCGAGGCTACCACTTACAATGAGCAGTTCTTC
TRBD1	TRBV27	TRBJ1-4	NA	CATQGATNEKLFF	TGTGCCACCCAGGGGGCTACTAATGAAAAACTGTTTTTT
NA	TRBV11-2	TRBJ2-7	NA	CASSEGASELYEQYF	TGTGCCAGCAGCGAGGGCGCCAGCGAACTCTACGAGCAGTACTTC
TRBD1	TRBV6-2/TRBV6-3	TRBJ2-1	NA	CASSRDRVSYNEQFF	TGTGCCAGCAGTCGAGACAGGGTGTCCTACAATGAGCAGTTCTTC
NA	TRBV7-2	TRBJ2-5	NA	CASSLVAGALQETQYF	TGTGCCAGCAGCTTAGTCGCGGGGGCCCTCCAAGAGACCCAGTACTTC
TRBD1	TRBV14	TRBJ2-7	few	CASSRIDRAMYF	TGTGCCAGCAGCCGCATCGACAGGGCTATGTACTTC